This T cell receptor beta chain derives from a study of blood T cell repertoires in COVID-19 (TCRdb year 2020). For context, the study as a whole: The collaborator samples originated in the United States, Italy and Spain and spanned the acute and convalescent phases of COVID-19. The prospective study material was composed of cDNA or gDNA derived from T cells, B-cell-depleted T cells, or PBMCs. HLA class I and class II types, where available, came from metadata supplied by the sample provider rather than from assay-based typing. A freely available public database, intended as a resource for researchers studying the immune response to SARS-CoV-2, is where the repertoires were released. Samples came from the ongoing ImmuneRACE study (first 160 participants) plus 1,254 subjects from 6 global collaborators. The dataset comprised deeply sampled blood TCRbeta repertoires from subjects exposed to, actively infected with, or recovered from COVID-19. Nearly every sample came with metadata listing a de-identified subject ID, COVID-19 status, age in years and sex.

Notes on this clone: This clone's antigen is unknown. No per-base quality is available; no much larger clone lies one base away.

Another Seattle source contributed samples from volunteer blood donors who had recovered from COVID-19. Collaborating institutions collected whole blood in K2EDTA tubes following their own protocols. Collaborator samples were shipped for TCRbeta analysis as frozen whole blood, isolated PBMCs, or DNA extracted from either sample type. TCRbeta CDR3 regions were amplified from genomic DNA by means of the immunoSEQ Assay, a bias-controlled multiplex PCR. Per the source publication's procedure: Within the assay, amplification of reference gene primers was used to estimate how many nucleated cells each sample contained. To quantify the absolute abundance of each unique TCRbeta CDR3 rearrangement, sequence reads were collapsed and filtered. For each sample, productive Simpson clonality was calculated by taking the square root of Simpson's diversity index across productive rearrangements. TCRdb took this table from immuneACCESS and kept in-frame rearrangements with V and J called. Such tables lack part of the clones; where checked against another copy, unresolved V genes explain under half of the gap, and the rest is unexplained. That table furnishes V, J and clone size, whereas the DNA furnished D and trimming. Present in this sample are a few hundred thousand clones, roughly 86% of which were seen just once. Together, the top ten hold over 7.5% of the sample.

Unmatched junction bases come to 4, with V trimmed by 5 bases and J by 7 bases. The germline V gene (reference sequence) specifies SEHNR as CDR1 and FQNEAQ as CDR2. The CDR3 sequence holds 14 residues, the cysteine and phenylalanine included. The CDR3 DNA has 42 bases and is translated from base 1. What the work shows at the level of the full study, not this receptor alone: The quantity of clinical and demographic metadata differed by source and by participant and was supplied without curation.

Sequencing was done on a sample of peripheral blood. The chain links TRBV7-9 with TRBJ1-6, with TRBD1 identical over 8 junction bases. This TCR derives from a man aged 35-49 years who had recovered from COVID-19. The nucleotide sequence is TGTGCCAGCAGCCCAGGGGACAGGAATTCACCCCTCCACTTT. This translates into CASSPGDRNSPLHF.